The rows below give T cell receptor beta chains drawn from one sample of a study of blood T cell repertoires in COVID-19. The repertoire was sequenced with immunoSEQ multiplex PCR; TCRdb's copy has only in-frame clones and lacks some. The table records about 280,000 clones, roughly 80% of them present only once. What was sequenced was peripheral blood. The receptors stem from a woman aged 50 to 60 who had recovered from COVID-19. Both conserved end residues are part of each CDR3. The D gene is left open where the match is weak. Some rows have no size entry. The others give once, few or many, or a class for an expanded clone.

clone_size: NA
d_call: TRBD1
j_call: TRBJ2-7
v_call: TRBV11-2
cdr3_aa: CASSPGQGYEQYF
cdr3_nt: TGTGCCAGCAGCCCGGGACAGGGGTACGAGCAGTACTTC

clone_size: NA
d_call: NA
j_call: TRBJ2-2
v_call: TRBV7-9
cdr3_aa: CASSLGGLVGGELFF
cdr3_nt: TGTGCCAGCAGCTTAGGGGGACTGGTCGGCGGGGAGCTGTTTTTT

clone_size: NA
d_call: TRBD2
j_call: TRBJ2-3
v_call: TRBV7-8
cdr3_aa: CASSRSGTSTDTQYF
cdr3_nt: TGTGCCAGCAGTCGTAGCGGGACTAGCACAGATACGCAGTATTTT

clone_size: NA
d_call: TRBD1
j_call: TRBJ2-2
v_call: TRBV12-3/TRBV12-4
cdr3_aa: CASMQGDTGELFF
cdr3_nt: TGTGCCAGCATGCAGGGGGATACCGGGGAGCTGTTTTTT

clone_size: NA
d_call: TRBD2
j_call: TRBJ2-1
v_call: TRBV7-9
cdr3_aa: CASSLGLAVNEQFF
cdr3_nt: TGTGCCAGCAGCTTAGGGCTAGCGGTCAATGAGCAGTTCTTC

clone_size: NA
d_call: NA
j_call: TRBJ2-1
v_call: TRBV28
cdr3_aa: CASSPGSGPRNEQFF
cdr3_nt: TGTGCCAGCAGCCCCGGTAGCGGCCCTAGAAATGAGCAGTTCTTC

clone_size: NA
d_call: NA
j_call: TRBJ1-2
v_call: TRBV19
cdr3_aa: CASMEGAGYGYTF
cdr3_nt: TGTGCCAGTATGGAAGGGGCCGGCTATGGCTACACCTTC

clone_size: NA
d_call: TRBD2
j_call: TRBJ2-1
v_call: TRBV2
cdr3_aa: CASNRLAGGHEQFF
cdr3_nt: TGTGCCAGCAACCGCCTAGCGGGGGGGCATGAGCAGTTCTTC

clone_size: NA
d_call: TRBD2
j_call: TRBJ2-1
v_call: TRBV24-1
cdr3_aa: CATSDSTSAYNEQFF
cdr3_nt: TGTGCCACCAGTGATTCGACTAGCGCCTACAATGAGCAGTTCTTC

clone_size: NA
d_call: NA
j_call: TRBJ1-1
v_call: TRBV5-4
cdr3_aa: CASSLRDTQNTEAFF
cdr3_nt: TGTGCCAGCAGCCTCCGGGACACCCAGAACACTGAAGCTTTCTTT

clone_size: NA
d_call: NA
j_call: TRBJ2-1
v_call: TRBV30
cdr3_aa: CAWSHGQGGNEQFF
cdr3_nt: TGTGCCTGGAGTCATGGCCAGGGGGGCAATGAGCAGTTCTTC

clone_size: NA
d_call: TRBD1
j_call: TRBJ2-1
v_call: TRBV6-2/TRBV6-3
cdr3_aa: CASSSSGTGGSYNEQFF
cdr3_nt: TGTGCCAGCAGTTCCTCCGGGACAGGGGGGTCCTACAATGAGCAGTTCTTC

clone_size: many
d_call: TRBD1
j_call: TRBJ1-1
v_call: TRBV6-2/TRBV6-3
cdr3_aa: CASSYAVGTGYLNTEAFF
cdr3_nt: TGTGCCAGCAGTTACGCTGTCGGGACAGGGTATTTGAACACTGAAGCTTTCTTT

clone_size: NA
d_call: NA
j_call: TRBJ2-7
v_call: TRBV6-5
cdr3_aa: CASSRQYSSSYEQYF
cdr3_nt: TGTGCCAGCAGCCGACAGTACTCAAGCTCCTACGAGCAGTACTTC

clone_size: NA
d_call: NA
j_call: TRBJ1-1
v_call: TRBV4-2
cdr3_aa: CASSQETANTEAFF
cdr3_nt: TGTGCCAGCAGCCAAGAAACAGCGAACACTGAAGCTTTCTTT

clone_size: NA
d_call: NA
j_call: TRBJ1-2
v_call: TRBV6-6
cdr3_aa: CASTPKTSYTYGYTF
cdr3_nt: TGTGCCAGCACCCCGAAGACAAGCTACACGTATGGCTACACCTTC